These 4 T cell receptor beta chains were all obtained from the same sample, sequenced in a study of cytomegalovirus exposure and HLA in healthy donors. The PCR used 60 Vbeta and 13 Jbeta primers. Repertoires were generated with immunoSEQ multiplex PCR, while TCRdb's copy carries only in-frame clones and drops some. The top ten hold 0.5% to 0.8% of the sample, which has 150,000 to 200,000 clones, about 80% seen once. Sequenced input: PBMCs. The receptors shown here come from a boy between 10 and 17 years old in good health and CMV-seronegative.

This clone has just a few counts. The CDR3 DNA is TGCGCCAGCAGCCTAGATTTGCGGACAGGGGGCTATGGCTACACCTTC. The encoded protein is CASSLDLRTGGYGYTF. The chain is built from TRBV4-1 and TRBJ1-2, with 10 bases that match TRBD1. The CDR3 extends over 16 amino acids. V shed 4 bases, J shed 4 bases, and the junction held 9 bases outside the gene matches. Germline CDR1 is MGHRA and CDR2 is YSYEKL.

The CDR3 bases are TGTGCCAGCAGTTTAACGGAATACAGGGGGAGATATGGCTACACCTTC. Its protein is CASSLTEYRGRYGYTF. This chain connects TRBV28 to TRBJ1-2, with 8 bases that match TRBD1. This CDR3 spans 16 amino acids. Germline CDR1 and CDR2: MDHEN and SYDVKM. Losses at the gene ends were 2 bases for V and 5 bases for J; bases not matched to a gene: 10.

In DNA, the CDR3 is TGTGCCAGCACCTCTGTTCAGGGGGCCTACAATGAGCAGTTCTTC. It encodes CASTSVQGAYNEQFF. J is TRBJ2-1 and V is TRBV2, with 7 bases fitting TRBD1. V was pared by 7 bases and J by 2 bases, with 8 bases of the junction left unmatched. The CDR3 runs to 15 residues. CDR1 SNHLY and CDR2 FYNNEI come from the germline V gene.

The chain has TRBV7-9 and TRBJ1-1; D gene ambiguous. Germline values: CDR1 SEHNR, CDR2 FQNEAQ (reference sequence). Trimming took 6 bases from V and 1 from J, leaving 18 bases between them. This CDR3 is built from 16 residues. CDR3 sequence: CASRRPGTGKNTEAFF. CDR3 coding DNA: TGTGCCAGCAGAAGACCCGGAACGGGGAAGAACACTGAAGCTTTCTTT.